A single sample is the source of the 20 T cell receptor beta chains below, sequenced in a study of CD8 T cells in Susac syndrome. RNA totalling roughly 0.45 to 1 ug underwent reverse transcription with random hexamers. In TCRdb, the immunoSEQ multiplex PCR reads were re-called with MiXCR into one record per CDR3 protein. The data contain about 300,000 distinct CDR3 sequences, 90% to 95% of them singletons. Material: CD4+ T cells from PBMCs. Receptors originate from a human donor with multiple sclerosis.

The V gene is TRBV19, the J gene TRBJ2-7; D is possibly TRBD2 (5 bases). Germline V gives CDR1 LNHDA, CDR2 SQIVND (reference sequence). The CDR3 is 14 residues long. The V gene lost 4 bases and the J gene lost 7 bases, with 17 bases spanning the gap. In DNA form, the CDR3 reads TGTGCCAGTAGTACAAGACACTCAACGGGAGAGCAGTACTTC. This translates into CASSTRHSTGEQYF.

This chain's CDR3 is CASSWRAGPTDTQYF. CDR3 sequence (DNA): TGTGCCAGCAGCTGGCGTGCGGGGCCCACAGATACGCAGTATTTT. The chain couples TRBV7-3 to TRBJ2-3; D is possibly TRBD2 (6 bases). The CDR3 has 15 residues. Germline loops: CDR1 SGHTA, CDR2 FQGTGA. V lost 4 bases to trimming and J lost 2 bases, with 13 bases between them.

The rearrangement uses TRBV20-1 and TRBJ2-7; D may correspond to TRBD1 or TRBD2 (5 bases each). The germline V gene encodes CDR1 DFQATT and CDR2 SNEGSKA (reference sequence). CDR3 length equals 13 residues. Deletions cut 6 bases from V and 5 bases from J, with 17 bases between. CDR3 loop: CSAAQGALDEQYF. CDR3 coding DNA: TGCAGTGCCGCCCAGGGAGCCCTAGACGAGCAGTACTTC.

The CDR3 spells CASSLTGLTTDTQYF. CDR3 sequence (DNA): TGTGCCAGCAGCTTAACCGGACTGACTACAGATACGCAGTATTTT. The gene calls are TRBV7-3 and TRBJ2-3; D might be TRBD2 (5 bases). From germline, CDR1 is SGHTA and CDR2 FQGTGA. The CDR3 has 15 residues. The V gene lost 0 bases and the J gene lost 3 bases, with 10 bases spanning the gap.

The table lists this clonotype with a count of one. The chain couples TRBV30 to TRBJ2-5; D gene unclear. The V gene lost 5 bases and the J gene lost 8 bases, with 18 bases spanning the gap. CDR1 and CDR2 (germline): GTSNPN, SVGIG (reference sequence). This CDR3 is 13 amino acids long. The CDR3 is CAWSTLGSVTQYF. DNA of the CDR3: TGTGCCTGGTCCACCCTTGGGTCGGTTACCCAGTACTTC.

This rearrangement joins TRBV18 to TRBJ2-7; D might be TRBD2 (6 bases). Trimming removed 2 bases at V and 7 bases at J, with 9 bases between. The CDR3 loop spans 12 amino acids. Germline CDR1 and CDR2: KGHSH and LQKENI. The CDR3 sequence: CASSPGGEEQYF. For the CDR3, the DNA is TGTGCCAGCTCACCAGGAGGGGAGGAGCAGTACTTC.

The V and J genes are TRBV7-2 and TRBJ2-5, with D unclear. Germline values: CDR1 SGHTA, CDR2 FQGNSA. This CDR3 has 16 residues. Trimming removed 0 bases from V and 5 bases from J, with 16 bases in between. DNA for the CDR3: TGTGCCAGCAGCTTAGCAGGTCTGGGCTTCGTGGAGACCCAGTACTTC. Translated: CASSLAGLGFVETQYF.

J is TRBJ2-5 and V is TRBV5-4; the D is unclear. Germline V CDR1 and CDR2: SGHNT, YYREEE (reference sequence). The V end lost 2 bases, the J end lost 4 bases, and 9 bases lay between the germline ends. The CDR3 has 13 residues. This CDR3 is CASSFGNLETQYF. DNA for the CDR3: TGTGCCAGCAGCTTCGGCAACCTAGAGACCCAGTACTTC.

V usage is TRBV19 and J usage is TRBJ1-5, with D possibly being TRBD1 (5 bases). Trimming removed 5 bases from V and 4 bases from J, with 9 bases in between. The CDR3 is 13 amino acids. Per the germline V gene, CDR1 is LNHDA and CDR2 is SQIVND (reference sequence). DNA for the CDR3: TGTGCCAGTAGTGACCGACAGAATCAGCCCCAGCATTTT. Translated, it gives CASSDRQNQPQHF.

The rearrangement links TRBV6-2 or TRBV6-3 to TRBJ2-1; TRBD2 matches at 8 bases. Germline V gives CDR1 MNHEY, CDR2 SVGEGT. Germline trimming cut 5 bases from V and 3 bases from J; bases unmatched to any gene: 12. The CDR3 is 17 residues long. In DNA form, the CDR3 reads TGTGCCAGCAGTAACACGGGGGGGGGAGTTCGCTACAATGAGCAGTTCTTC. It translates to CASSNTGGGVRYNEQFF.

The chain combines TRBV25-1 with TRBJ2-5; 7 bases align to TRBD2. Germline CDR1 and CDR2: MGHDK and SYGVNS. This CDR3 has 14 residues. Germline trimming cut 8 bases from V and 7 bases from J; bases unmatched to any gene: 13. The CDR3 protein is CASGVSGGTGTQYF. The DNA for the CDR3 is TGTGCCAGCGGTGTATCCGGGGGGACGGGGACCCAGTACTTC.

The rearrangement uses TRBV20-1 and TRBJ1-2; D gene uncertain. Germline V CDR1 and CDR2: DFQATT, SNEGSKA (reference sequence). CDR3 size: 11 residues. V lost 5 bases to trimming and J lost 0 bases, with 4 bases between them. The CDR3 reads CSARSNYGYTF. CDR3 DNA sequence: TGCAGTGCTCGGTCTAACTATGGCTACACCTTC.

The rearrangement links TRBV7-6 to TRBJ2-7; 7 bases line up with TRBD2. CDR1 SGHVS and CDR2 FNYEAQ come from the germline V gene. V shed 5 bases and J 2 bases; nucleotides not matched to a gene: 6. The CDR3 has 14 amino acids. CDR3 bases: TGTGCCAGCAGCACAAGCGGGGATCCCTACGAGCAGTACTTC. Its protein is CASSTSGDPYEQYF.

V is TRBV27 and J is TRBJ2-3; 7 positions match TRBD1. This CDR3 region has 15 residues. V trimming: 5 bases; J trimming: 3 bases; junction bases outside the gene matches: 8. Germline values: CDR1 MNHEY, CDR2 SMNVEV (reference sequence). CDR3 residues: CASSTRQGITDTQYF. CDR3 nucleotides: TGTGCCAGCAGTACCCGACAGGGAATTACAGATACGCAGTATTTT.

The genes are TRBV5-4 and TRBJ2-1; the match to TRBD2 covers 11 bases. Trimming took 1 base from V and 0 from J; bases not matched to a gene: 12. In germline, CDR1 is SGHNT, CDR2 YYREEE (reference sequence). The CDR3 is made up of 20 amino acids. CDR3 sequence: CASSLRTSGWRRDSYNEQFF. CDR3 sequence (DNA): TGTGCCAGCAGCTTGAGGACTAGCGGGTGGCGGAGAGACTCCTACAATGAGCAGTTCTTC.

The chain recombines TRBV5-4 with TRBJ1-1, with D possibly being TRBD1 (5 bases). V dropped 0 bases and J dropped 1 base, with 10 bases sitting between them. Germline V CDR1 and CDR2: SGHNT, YYREEE (reference sequence). The CDR3 spans 15 residues. The CDR3 reads CASSLGDSRNTEAFF. CDR3 nucleotides: TGTGCCAGCAGCTTGGGAGACAGTAGGAACACTGAAGCTTTCTTT.

The chain couples TRBV10-3 to TRBJ2-5; 7 nucleotides align to TRBD1. V was pared by 4 bases and J by 5 bases, with 4 bases of the junction left unmatched. There are 13 residues in the CDR3. In germline, CDR1 is ENHRY, CDR2 SYGVKD. This CDR3 is CAISVGQSETQYF. CDR3 coding DNA: TGTGCCATCAGTGTGGGACAGAGCGAGACCCAGTACTTC.

The chain recombines TRBV27 with TRBJ1-1, with D perhaps matching TRBD1 (5 bases). Germline V gene lookup returns CDR1 MNHEY and CDR2 SMNVEV (reference sequence). V was cut by 6 bases and J by 5 bases, with 16 bases left in between. This CDR3 comprises 14 residues. This chain's CDR3 is CASSFKWGVTEAFF. As DNA, the CDR3 is TGTGCCAGCAGCTTTAAGTGGGGGGTAACTGAAGCTTTCTTT.

The chain links TRBV15 to TRBJ1-5; D call uncertain. Germline assignment: CDR1 LNHNV and CDR2 YYDKDF (reference sequence). The germline V and J ends were trimmed by 5 bases and 0 bases, with 17 bases remaining between them. CDR3 length: 17 residues. CDR3 amino acids: CATSASGGWYSNQPQHF. The CDR3 DNA follows: TGTGCCACCAGCGCCAGCGGAGGGTGGTATAGCAATCAGCCCCAGCATTTT.

This sequence joins TRBV6-9 and TRBJ1-1; no reliable D call. The length of the CDR3 is 18 residues. The germline CDR1 and CDR2 sequences are MNHGY and SVAAGI. V was cut by 0 bases and J by 5 bases, with 22 bases left in between. The CDR3 DNA follows: TGTGCCAGCAGTTATTCTAAAGGTTTTACGGGGAGGAGGACTGAAGCTTTCTTT. Translating gives CASSYSKGFTGRRTEAFF.